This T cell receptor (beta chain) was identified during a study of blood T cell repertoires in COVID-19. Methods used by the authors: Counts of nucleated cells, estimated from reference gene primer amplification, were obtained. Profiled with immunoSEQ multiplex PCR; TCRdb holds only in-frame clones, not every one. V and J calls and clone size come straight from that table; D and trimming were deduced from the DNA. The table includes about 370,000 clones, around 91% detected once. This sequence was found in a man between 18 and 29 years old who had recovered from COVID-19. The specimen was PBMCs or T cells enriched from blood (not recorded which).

The CDR3 DNA reads as TGTGCCAGTAGTTCCCTCCGGGACTCCTATAATTCACCCCTCCACTTT. Translating it yields CASSSLRDSYNSPLHF. J is TRBJ1-6 and V is TRBV19; no definite D call. The germline gives CDR1 LNHDA, CDR2 SQIVND (reference sequence). V was cut by 5 bases and J by 0 bases, with 11 bases left in between. The CDR3 has 16 amino acids.